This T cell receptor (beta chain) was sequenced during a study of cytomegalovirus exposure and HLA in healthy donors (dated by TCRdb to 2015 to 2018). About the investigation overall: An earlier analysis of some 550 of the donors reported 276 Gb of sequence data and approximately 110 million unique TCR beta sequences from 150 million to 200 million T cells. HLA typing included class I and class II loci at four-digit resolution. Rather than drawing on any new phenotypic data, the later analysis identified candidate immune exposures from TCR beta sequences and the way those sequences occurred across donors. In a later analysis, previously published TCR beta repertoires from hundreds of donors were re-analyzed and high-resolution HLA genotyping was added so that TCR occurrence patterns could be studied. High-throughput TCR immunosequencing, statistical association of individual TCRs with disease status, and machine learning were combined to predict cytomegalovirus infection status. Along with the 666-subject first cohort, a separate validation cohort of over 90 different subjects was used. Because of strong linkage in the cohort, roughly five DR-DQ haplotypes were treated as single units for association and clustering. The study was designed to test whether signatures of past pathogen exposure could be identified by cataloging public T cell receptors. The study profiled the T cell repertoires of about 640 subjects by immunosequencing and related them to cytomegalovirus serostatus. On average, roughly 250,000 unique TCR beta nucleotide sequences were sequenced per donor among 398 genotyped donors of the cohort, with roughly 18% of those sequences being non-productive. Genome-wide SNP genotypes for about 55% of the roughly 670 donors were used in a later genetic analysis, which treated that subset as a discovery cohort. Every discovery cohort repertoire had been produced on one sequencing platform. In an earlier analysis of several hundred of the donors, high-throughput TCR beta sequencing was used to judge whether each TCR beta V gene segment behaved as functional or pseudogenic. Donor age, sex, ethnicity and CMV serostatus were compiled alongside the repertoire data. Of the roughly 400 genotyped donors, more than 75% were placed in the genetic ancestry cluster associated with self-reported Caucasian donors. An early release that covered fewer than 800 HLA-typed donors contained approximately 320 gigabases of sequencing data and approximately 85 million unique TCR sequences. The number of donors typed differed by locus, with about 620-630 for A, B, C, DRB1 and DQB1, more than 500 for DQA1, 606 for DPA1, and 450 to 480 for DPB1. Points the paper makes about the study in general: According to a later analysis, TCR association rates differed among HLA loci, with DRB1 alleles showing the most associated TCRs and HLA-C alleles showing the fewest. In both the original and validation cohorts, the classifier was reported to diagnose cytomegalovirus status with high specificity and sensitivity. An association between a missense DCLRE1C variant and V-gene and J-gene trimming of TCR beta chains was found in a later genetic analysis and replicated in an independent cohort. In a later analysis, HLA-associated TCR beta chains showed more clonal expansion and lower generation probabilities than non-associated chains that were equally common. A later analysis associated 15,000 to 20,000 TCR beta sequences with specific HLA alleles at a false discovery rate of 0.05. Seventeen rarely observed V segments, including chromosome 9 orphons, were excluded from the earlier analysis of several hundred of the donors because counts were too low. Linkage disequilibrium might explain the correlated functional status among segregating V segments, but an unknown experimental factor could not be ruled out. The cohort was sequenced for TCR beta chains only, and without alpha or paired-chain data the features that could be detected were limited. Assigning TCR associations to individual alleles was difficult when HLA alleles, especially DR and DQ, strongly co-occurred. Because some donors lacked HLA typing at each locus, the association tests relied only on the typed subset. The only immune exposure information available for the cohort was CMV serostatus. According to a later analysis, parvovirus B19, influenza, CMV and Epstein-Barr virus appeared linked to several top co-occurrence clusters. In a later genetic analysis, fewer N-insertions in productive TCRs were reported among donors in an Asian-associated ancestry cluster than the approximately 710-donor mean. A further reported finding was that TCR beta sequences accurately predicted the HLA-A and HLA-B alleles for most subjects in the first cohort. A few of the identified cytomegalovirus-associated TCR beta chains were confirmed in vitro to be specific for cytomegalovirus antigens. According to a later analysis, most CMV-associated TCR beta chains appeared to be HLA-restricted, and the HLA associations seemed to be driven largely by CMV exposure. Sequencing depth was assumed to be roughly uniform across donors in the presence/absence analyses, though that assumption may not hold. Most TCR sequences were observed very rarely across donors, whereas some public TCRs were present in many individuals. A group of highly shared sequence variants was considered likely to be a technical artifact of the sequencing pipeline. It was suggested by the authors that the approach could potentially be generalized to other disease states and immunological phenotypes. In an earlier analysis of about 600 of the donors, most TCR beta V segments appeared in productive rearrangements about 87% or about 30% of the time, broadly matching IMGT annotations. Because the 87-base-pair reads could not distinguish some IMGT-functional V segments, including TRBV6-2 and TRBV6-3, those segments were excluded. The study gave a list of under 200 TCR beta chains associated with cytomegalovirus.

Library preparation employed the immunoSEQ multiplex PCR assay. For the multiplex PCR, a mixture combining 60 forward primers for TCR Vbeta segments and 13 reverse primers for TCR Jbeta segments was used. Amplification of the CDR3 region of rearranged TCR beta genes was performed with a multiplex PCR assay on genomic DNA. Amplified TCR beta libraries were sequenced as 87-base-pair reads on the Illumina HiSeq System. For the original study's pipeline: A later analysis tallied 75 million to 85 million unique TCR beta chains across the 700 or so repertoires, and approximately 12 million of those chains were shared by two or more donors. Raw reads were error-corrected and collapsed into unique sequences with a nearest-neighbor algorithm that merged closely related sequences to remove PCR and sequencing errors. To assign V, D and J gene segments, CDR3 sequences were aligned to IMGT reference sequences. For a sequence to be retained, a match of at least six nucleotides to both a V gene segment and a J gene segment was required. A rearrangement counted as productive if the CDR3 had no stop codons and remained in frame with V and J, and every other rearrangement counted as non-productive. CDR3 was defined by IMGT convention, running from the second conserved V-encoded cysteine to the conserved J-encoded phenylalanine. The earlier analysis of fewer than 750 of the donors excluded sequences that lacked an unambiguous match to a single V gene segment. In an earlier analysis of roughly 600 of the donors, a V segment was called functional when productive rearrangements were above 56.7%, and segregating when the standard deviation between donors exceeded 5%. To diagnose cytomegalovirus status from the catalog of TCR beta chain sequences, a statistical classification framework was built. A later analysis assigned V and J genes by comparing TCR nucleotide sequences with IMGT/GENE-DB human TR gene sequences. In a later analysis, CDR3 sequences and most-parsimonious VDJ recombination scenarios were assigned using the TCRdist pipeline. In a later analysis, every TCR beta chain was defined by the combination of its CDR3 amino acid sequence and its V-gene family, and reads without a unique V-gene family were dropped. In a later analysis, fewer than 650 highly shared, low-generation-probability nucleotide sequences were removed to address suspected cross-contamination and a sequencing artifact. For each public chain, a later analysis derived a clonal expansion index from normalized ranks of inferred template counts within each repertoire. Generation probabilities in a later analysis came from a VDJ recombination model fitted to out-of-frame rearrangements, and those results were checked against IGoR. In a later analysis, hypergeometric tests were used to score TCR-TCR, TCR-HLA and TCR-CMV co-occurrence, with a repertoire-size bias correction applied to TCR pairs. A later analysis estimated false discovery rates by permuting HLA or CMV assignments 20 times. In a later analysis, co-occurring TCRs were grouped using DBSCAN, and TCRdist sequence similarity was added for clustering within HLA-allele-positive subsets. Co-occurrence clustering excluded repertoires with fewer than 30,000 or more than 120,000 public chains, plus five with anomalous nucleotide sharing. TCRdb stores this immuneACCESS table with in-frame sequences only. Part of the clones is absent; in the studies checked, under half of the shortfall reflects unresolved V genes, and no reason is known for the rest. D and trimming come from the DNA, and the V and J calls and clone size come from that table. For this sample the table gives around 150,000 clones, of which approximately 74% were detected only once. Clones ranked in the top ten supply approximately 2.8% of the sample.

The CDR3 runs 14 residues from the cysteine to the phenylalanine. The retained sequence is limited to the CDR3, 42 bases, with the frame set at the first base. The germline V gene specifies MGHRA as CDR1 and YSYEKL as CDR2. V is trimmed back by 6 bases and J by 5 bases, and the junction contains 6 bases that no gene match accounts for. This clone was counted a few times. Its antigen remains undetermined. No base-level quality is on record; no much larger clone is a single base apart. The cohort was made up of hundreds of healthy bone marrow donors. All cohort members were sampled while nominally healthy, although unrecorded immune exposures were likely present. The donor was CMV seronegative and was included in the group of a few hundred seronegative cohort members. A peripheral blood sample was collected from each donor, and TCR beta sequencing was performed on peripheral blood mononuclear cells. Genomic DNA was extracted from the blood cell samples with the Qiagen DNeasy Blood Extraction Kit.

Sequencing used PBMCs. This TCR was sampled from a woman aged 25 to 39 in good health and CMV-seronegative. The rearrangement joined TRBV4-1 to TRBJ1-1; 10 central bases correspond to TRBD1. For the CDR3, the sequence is CASRRGTGVTEAFF. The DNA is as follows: TGCGCCAGCAGGCGAGGGACAGGGGTTACTGAAGCTTTCTTT.